This entry lists 30 T cell receptor beta chains sequenced from one sample in a study of vaccination and CD4 T cells after COVID-19. Cultured CD4+ T-cell DNA underwent Oncomine TCR Beta short-read sequencing. TCRdb re-called the PCR reads with MiXCR, one entry per CDR3 protein. In the table there are more than 10,000 distinct CDR3 sequences, 40% to 55% of which are singletons. The treatment denotes: roughly ten-day PBMC culture with coronavirus spike peptide pools or control peptides (ViraFEST assay). These receptors' targets are unknown. Sequencing was performed on CD4+ T cells from blood, cultured in vitro. The source is a human donor who had recovered from COVID-19.

This clonotype was recorded a few times. The gene calls are TRBV2 and TRBJ1-6; D ambiguous. V was clipped by 6 bases and J by 8 bases, with 11 bases between them. This CDR3 spans 13 amino acids. Germline V CDR1 and CDR2: SNHLY, FYNNEI. The CDR3 nucleotides read TGTGCCAGCAGGACAAGGGTCGATTCACCCCTCCACTTT. Encoded protein: CASRTRVDSPLHF.

V gene TRBV6-1 combines with J gene TRBJ1-3; 7 nucleotides align to TRBD1. With V trimmed by 8 bases and J by 3 bases, 7 bases remained unmatched. Germline CDR1 reads MNHNS; CDR2 reads SASEGT. There are 14 residues in the CDR3. CDR3 sequence: CASEDGTVGNTIYF. DNA for the CDR3: TGTGCCAGCGAAGACGGGACAGTTGGAAACACCATATATTTT.

A word on this clonotype: A junction boundary mismatches the germline segment, possibly from a read error. This sequence joins TRBV29-1 and TRBJ1-1, with TRBD1 matching 7 bases. CDR1 is SQVTM and CDR2 is ANQGSEA in the germline V gene. The CDR3 length is 13 residues. Here the CDR3 DNA reads TGCAGCGTTTCGGGACAGCTGAACACTGAAGCTTCCTTT. This encodes CSVSGQLNTEASF.

This clonotype was seen more than once but under ten times. The chain has TRBV5-6 and TRBJ2-5; 9 nucleotides match TRBD1. The germline CDR1 and CDR2 sequences are SGHDT and YYEEEE. CDR3 length: 14 residues. V shed 1 base, J shed 5 bases, and the junction held 3 bases outside the gene matches. The CDR3 region has the DNA TGTGCCAGCAGCTTGCCTGGACAGGGGGAGACCCAGTACTTC. Residues: CASSLPGQGETQYF. The variable domain in full, with the rest retrieved from reference TRBV5-6 and TRBJ2-5, is DAGVTQSPTHLIKTRGQQVTLRCSPKSGHDTVSWYQQALGQGPQFIFQYYEEEERQRGNFPDRFSGHQFPNYSSELNVNALLLGDSALYLCASSLPGQGETQYFGPGTRLLVL.

This clonotype has just a few counts. The rearrangement links TRBV27 to TRBJ2-5; a possible D gene is TRBD2 (6 bases). This CDR3 has 15 residues. The germline V gene has CDR1 MNHEY and CDR2 SMNVEV (reference sequence). With 3 bases removed from V and 4 bases from J, the gap between germline ends came to 15 bases. The CDR3 coding sequence is TGTGCCAGCAGTTTCTCCGGACCCGGGGGAGAGACCCAGTACTTC. Residues: CASSFSGPGGETQYF.

This clonotype was recorded a few times. The CDR3 protein is CASRTTPDRGSGYTF. The CDR3 DNA is TGTGCCAGCAGGACCACCCCCGACAGAGGCAGTGGCTACACCTTC. This chain joins TRBV6-2 or TRBV6-3 and TRBJ1-2, with D tentatively TRBD1 (5 bases). Germline V gene data show CDR1 as MNHEY and CDR2 as SVGEGT. This CDR3 contains 15 residues. Trimming took 6 bases from V and 7 from J, leaving 21 bases between them.

V gene TRBV6-1 combines with J gene TRBJ1-2; D is unresolved. Germline V lookup: CDR1 MNHNS, CDR2 SASEGT. The V end lost 6 bases, the J end lost 2 bases, and 7 bases lay between the germline ends. The CDR3 length is 12 residues. The CDR3 coding sequence is TGTGCCAGCAGAAGATCGAACTATGGCTACACCTTC. Amino acids: CASRRSNYGYTF.

The gene calls are TRBV2 and TRBJ1-3; D remains ambiguous. Between the trimmed V and J ends, which lost 4 bases and 0 bases, there was a span of 4 bases. CDR1 is SNHLY, CDR2 FYNNEI, per germline. This CDR3 has 13 amino acids. The CDR3 spells CASSGSSGNTIYF. CDR3 nucleotide sequence: TGTGCCAGCAGTGGTAGCTCTGGAAACACCATATATTTT.

This chain joins TRBV19 and TRBJ2-7; TRBD1 agrees at 9 bases. V trimming: 6 bases; J trimming: 0 bases; junction bases outside the gene matches: 6. Germline V gene sequence: CDR1 LNHDA, CDR2 SQIVND (reference sequence). The CDR3 has 15 residues. CDR3 in amino acids: CASRGGQGYSYEQYF. The CDR3 DNA reads TGTGCCAGTAGGGGGGGACAGGGCTACTCCTACGAGCAGTACTTC.

This clonotype was found a few times. The chain links TRBV5-4 to TRBJ1-2, with TRBD1 matching over 11 bases. Germline V gene sequence: CDR1 SGHNT, CDR2 YYREEE (reference sequence). Unmatched junction bases numbered 5, after V lost 7 bases and J lost 3 bases. This CDR3 has 14 residues. The CDR3 is CASGRDRGDYGYTF. The CDR3 DNA follows: TGTGCCAGCGGGCGGGACAGGGGGGACTATGGCTACACCTTC.

The V gene is TRBV12-3 or TRBV12-4, the J gene TRBJ2-7; D call uncertain. CDR3 length: 16 residues. The V end lost 4 bases, the J end lost 6 bases, and 22 bases lay between the germline ends. The CDR3 coding sequence is TGTGCCAGCAGTTCCGAGTGGGCCCCACACGGAATCGAGCAGTACTTC. This gives the protein CASSSEWAPHGIEQYF.

This clonotype was counted between two and nine times. The CDR3 loop reads CASSSVTRWNTEAFF. The CDR3, as DNA: TGTGCCAGCAGCTCGGTTACCCGATGGAACACTGAAGCTTTCTTT. The rearrangement links TRBV11-3 to TRBJ1-1; D not resolved. V dropped 4 bases and J dropped 1 base, with 13 bases sitting between them. The CDR3 totals 15 residues. Germline CDR1 and CDR2: SGHNT and YENEEA.

This chain uses TRBV15 with TRBJ1-5; no firm D call. Deletions cut 0 bases from V and 4 bases from J, with 10 bases between. The CDR3 totals 15 residues. CDR1 and CDR2 (germline): LNHNV, YYDKDF (reference sequence). CDR3 region: CATSREARSNQPQHF. In DNA form, the CDR3 reads TGTGCCACCAGCAGAGAAGCCAGATCGAATCAGCCCCAGCATTTT.

CDR3 sequence: CASRGGLNTEAFF. DNA of the CDR3: TGTGCCAGCCGGGGGGGGTTGAACACTGAAGCTTTCTTT. The chain couples TRBV6-1 to TRBJ1-1; the D gene is possibly TRBD1 (5 bases). Germline CDR1 MNHNS, CDR2 SASEGT. V was cut by 8 bases and J by 0 bases, with 10 bases left in between. There are 13 residues in the CDR3.

The chain joins TRBV20-1 to TRBJ2-3, with 11 bases that match TRBD2. CDR1 is DFQATT, CDR2 SNEGSKA, per germline (reference sequence). The CDR3 contains 15 residues. Trimming took 6 bases from V and 10 from J; bases not matched to a gene: 15. This chain's CDR3 is CSASKLAGEIDAQYF. The CDR3, as DNA: TGCAGTGCCAGCAAACTAGCGGGGGAAATTGATGCGCAGTATTTT.

This clonotype was seen a handful of times. This chain links TRBV20-1 with TRBJ1-5; perhaps TRBD1 as D (6 bases). The CDR3 is 15 residues long. V lost 0 bases, J lost 6 bases, and 15 bases lay in between. Germline CDR1 and CDR2: DFQATT and SNEGSKA (reference sequence). This CDR3 is CSAREPTGAGQPQHF. The CDR3 DNA is TGCAGTGCTAGAGAGCCGACGGGGGCGGGTCAGCCCCAGCATTTT.

This chain joins TRBV12-3 or TRBV12-4 and TRBJ2-7; TRBD1 matches 7 bases. The CDR3 loop spans 14 amino acids. The ends lost 3 bases at V and 4 bases at J; junction bases unmatched: 6. The CDR3 reads CASSFQGVSYEQYF. The CDR3 DNA follows: TGTGCCAGCAGTTTCCAGGGGGTCTCGTACGAGCAGTACTTC.

This clonotype was counted between two and nine times. The chain couples TRBV10-3 to TRBJ1-3; D is possibly TRBD1 (5 bases). V was cut by 3 bases and J by 0 bases, with 9 bases left in between. CDR3 length: 15 residues. Germline V gene data show CDR1 as ENHRY and CDR2 as SYGVKD. The CDR3 here is CAISETGLSGNTIYF. The DNA for the CDR3 is TGTGCCATCAGTGAAACGGGACTCTCTGGAAACACCATATATTTT.

This chain connects TRBV20-1 to TRBJ1-3; D is perhaps TRBD1 (6 bases). The CDR3 runs 14 residues. Trimming cost V 0 bases and J 2 bases, with 8 bases left between them. Germline assignment: CDR1 DFQATT and CDR2 SNEGSKA (reference sequence). In nucleotides, the CDR3 is TGCAGTGCTAGAGATGCAGGGGCTGGAAACACCATATATTTT. This codes for CSARDAGAGNTIYF.

The chain is built from TRBV6-5 and TRBJ2-3, with D tentatively TRBD2 (5 bases). The V end lost 0 bases, the J end lost 2 bases, and 18 bases lay between the germline ends. The CDR3 consists of 18 residues. The germline V gene encodes CDR1 MNHEY and CDR2 SVGAGI. As DNA, the CDR3 is TGTGCCAGCAGTTACTCGCCGGGGTTTCAGATCTCCACAGATACGCAGTATTTT. Amino acids: CASSYSPGFQISTDTQYF.

This chain joins TRBV20-1 and TRBJ1-6; the match to TRBD1 covers 10 bases. The junction had 4 bases not matched to a gene; V was cut back by 4 bases and J by 10 bases. Germline lookup yields CDR1 DFQATT and CDR2 SNEGSKA (reference sequence). CDR3 size: 13 residues. This CDR3 is CSATGTGESPLHF. CDR3 DNA sequence: TGCAGTGCTACCGGGACAGGGGAATCACCCCTCCACTTT.

The V and J genes are TRBV19 and TRBJ1-3; D not resolved. Germline CDR1 LNHDA, CDR2 SQIVND (reference sequence). This CDR3 region has 14 residues. Between the trimmed V and J ends, which lost 5 bases and 0 bases, there was a span of 8 bases. This CDR3 reads CASSQDTSGNTIYF. The CDR3 DNA reads TGTGCCAGTAGTCAGGATACCTCTGGAAACACCATATATTTT.

This clonotype was detected once. The chain uses TRBV30 and TRBJ1-2; weak D call: TRBD1 (5 bases). The CDR3 is 14 residues long. The V end lost 0 bases, the J end lost 4 bases, and 12 bases lay between the germline ends. Germline CDR1 GTSNPN, CDR2 SVGIG (reference sequence). In nucleotides, the CDR3 is TGTGCCTGGAGTGTCAGCGGGGCGGGCTATGGCTACACCTTC. It specifies CAWSVSGAGYGYTF.

This sequence joins TRBV5-1 and TRBJ2-1, with 7 nucleotides matching TRBD1. The CDR3 contains 15 residues. The trim removed 0 bases at V and 6 bases at J, leaving 6 bases unmatched. Germline CDR1 reads SGHRS; CDR2 reads YFSETQ. The CDR3 sequence: CASSLVGQVGNEQFF. The DNA of the CDR3 is TGCGCCAGCAGCTTGGTTGGACAGGTTGGCAATGAGCAGTTCTTC.

This clonotype showed up just a few times. This chain uses TRBV6-2 or TRBV6-3 with TRBJ1-1, with a tentative D call TRBD1 (6 bases). Germline CDR1 reads MNHEY; CDR2 reads SVGEGT. The CDR3 covers 13 residues. V was cut by 11 bases and J by 6 bases, with 19 bases left in between. The CDR3 loop reads CAGQEAGAAEAFF. The CDR3, as DNA: TGTGCCGGCCAGGAGGCGGGGGCTGCTGAAGCTTTCTTT.

This clonotype came up a few times. V usage is TRBV6-4 and J usage is TRBJ2-7; 13 bases align to TRBD2. This CDR3 comprises 17 residues. CDR1 is MRHNA, CDR2 SNTAGT, per germline. Germline trimming cut 6 bases from V and 2 bases from J; bases unmatched to any gene: 10. CDR3 residues: CASRNPGLAGEPYEQYF. The CDR3 bases are TGTGCCAGCAGAAATCCCGGACTAGCGGGGGAGCCCTACGAGCAGTACTTC.

The chain joins TRBV11-2 to TRBJ1-1; D ambiguous. The CDR3 contains 16 residues. Per the germline V gene, CDR1 is SGHAT and CDR2 is FQNNGV. V lost 0 bases to trimming and J lost 5 bases, with 16 bases between them. The CDR3 DNA reads as TGTGCCAGCAGCTTAGAGTTCAAGGTGGCGAGGACTGAAGCTTTCTTT. Translation: CASSLEFKVARTEAFF.

The CDR3: CATSDLGASSPLHF. DNA for the CDR3: TGTGCCACCAGTGATTTGGGGGCCTCTTCACCCCTCCACTTT. The chain uses TRBV24-1 and TRBJ1-6; D is possibly TRBD1 (5 bases). The CDR3 extends over 14 amino acids. V was clipped by 0 bases and J by 9 bases, with 8 bases between them. The germline V gene encodes CDR1 KGHDR and CDR2 SFDVKD.

This chain links TRBV5-4 with TRBJ1-2, with a weak D call TRBD1 (5 bases). The CDR3 length is 13 residues. The germline V and J ends were trimmed by 0 bases and 8 bases, with 11 bases remaining between them. Per germline, CDR1 SGHNT and CDR2 YYREEE (reference sequence). CDR3 bases: TGTGCCAGCAGCTTGGTGGCAGGGCGAGGCTACACCTTC. This encodes CASSLVAGRGYTF.

The V call is TRBV6-1, the J call TRBJ1-5, with a tentative D call TRBD1 (5 bases). V dropped 4 bases and J dropped 1 base, with 11 bases sitting between them. CDR1 is MNHNS, CDR2 SASEGT, per germline. CDR3 length: 15 amino acids. CDR3 coding DNA: TGTGCCAGCAGTGCGACAGTAAGGAGCAATCAGCCCCAGCATTTT. It encodes CASSATVRSNQPQHF.